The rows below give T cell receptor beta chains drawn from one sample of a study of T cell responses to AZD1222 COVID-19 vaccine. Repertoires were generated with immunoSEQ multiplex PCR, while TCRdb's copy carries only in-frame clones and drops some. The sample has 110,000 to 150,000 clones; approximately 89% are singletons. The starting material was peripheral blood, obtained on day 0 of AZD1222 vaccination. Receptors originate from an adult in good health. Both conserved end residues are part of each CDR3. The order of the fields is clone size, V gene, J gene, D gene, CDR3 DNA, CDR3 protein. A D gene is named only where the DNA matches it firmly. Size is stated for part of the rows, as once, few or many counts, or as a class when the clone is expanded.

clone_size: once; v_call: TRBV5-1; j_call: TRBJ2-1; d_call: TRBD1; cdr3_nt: TGCGCCAGTAGCGGGACAGGGGACCCAATAAGCAAGAATGAGCAGTTCTTC; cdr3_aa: CASSGTGDPISKNEQFF
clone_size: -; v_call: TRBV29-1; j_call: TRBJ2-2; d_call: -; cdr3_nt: TGCAGCGTTGATGCGCATGGGACCGGGGAGCTGTTTTTT; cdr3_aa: CSVDAHGTGELFF
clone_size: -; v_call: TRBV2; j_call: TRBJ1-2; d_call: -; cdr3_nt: TGTGCCAGCCCAACGCCCCTAAATGGCTACACCTTC; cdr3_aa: CASPTPLNGYTF
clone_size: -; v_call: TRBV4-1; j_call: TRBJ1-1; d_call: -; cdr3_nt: TGCGCCAGCAGCCACCCGGGGGCGGGAGGGACTGAAGCTTTCTTT; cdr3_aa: CASSHPGAGGTEAFF
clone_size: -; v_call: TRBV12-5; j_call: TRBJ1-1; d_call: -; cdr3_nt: TGTGCTAGTGGTTTGGGGACTGAAGCTTTCTTT; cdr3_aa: CASGLGTEAFF
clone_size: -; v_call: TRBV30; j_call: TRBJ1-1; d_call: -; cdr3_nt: TGTGCCTGGATCAGTTTAGAGTTTAGGAGGGGGATAGGGAACACTGAAGCTTTCTTT; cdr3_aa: CAWISLEFRRGIGNTEAFF
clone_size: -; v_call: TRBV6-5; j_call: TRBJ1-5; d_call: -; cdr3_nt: TGTGCCAGCAGTCCTCCACGTAACTCTGGAGCCCAGCATTTT; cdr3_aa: CASSPPRNSGAQHF
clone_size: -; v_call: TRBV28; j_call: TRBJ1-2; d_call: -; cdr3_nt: TGTGCCAGCAGTTTGGGGATCGCTAGAAGCTACACCTTC; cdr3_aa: CASSLGIARSYTF
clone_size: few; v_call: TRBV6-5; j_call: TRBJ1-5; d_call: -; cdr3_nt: TGTGCCAGACATTACAGGGTAGCTCAGCCCCAGCATTTT; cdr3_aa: CARHYRVAQPQHF
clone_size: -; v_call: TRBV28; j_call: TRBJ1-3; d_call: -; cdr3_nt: TGTGCCAGCACCGAGGGGGGATACGGAAACACCATATATTTT; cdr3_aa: CASTEGGYGNTIYF
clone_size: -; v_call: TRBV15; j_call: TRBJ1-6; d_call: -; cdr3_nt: TGTGCCACCAGCCCCAGGGGCGCGAATTCACCCCTCCACTTT; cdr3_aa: CATSPRGANSPLHF
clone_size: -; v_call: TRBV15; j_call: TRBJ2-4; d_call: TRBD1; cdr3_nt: TGTGCCACCAGCGGTGACAGGGGCAACATTCAGTACTTC; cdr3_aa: CATSGDRGNIQYF
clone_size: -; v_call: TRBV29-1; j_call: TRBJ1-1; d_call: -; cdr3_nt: TGCAGCGCTTCGGATAGGGGCACTGAAGCTTTCTTT; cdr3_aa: CSASDRGTEAFF
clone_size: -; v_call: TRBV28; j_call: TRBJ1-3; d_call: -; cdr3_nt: TGTGCCAGCAGTTTGAGCCCTCCCATTAGCACCATATATTTT; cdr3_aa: CASSLSPPISTIYF
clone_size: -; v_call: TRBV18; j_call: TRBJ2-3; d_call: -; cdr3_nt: TGTGCCAGCTCACCTGGCGGAACGGGGGATACGCAGTATTTT; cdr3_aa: CASSPGGTGDTQYF
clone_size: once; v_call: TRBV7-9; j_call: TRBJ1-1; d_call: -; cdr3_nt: TGTGCCAGCAGCTTAAGGGGTGTCACTGAAGCTTTCTTT; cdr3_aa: CASSLRGVTEAFF
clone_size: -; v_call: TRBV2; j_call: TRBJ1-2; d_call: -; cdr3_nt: TGTGCCAGCAGTCCAGGGGAAGGGCGTGGCTACACCTTC; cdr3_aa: CASSPGEGRGYTF
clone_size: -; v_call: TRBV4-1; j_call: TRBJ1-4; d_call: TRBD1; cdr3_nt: TGCGCCAGCAGCCCCAGGACAGGGGAAAGAGAAAAACTGTTTTTT; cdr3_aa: CASSPRTGEREKLFF
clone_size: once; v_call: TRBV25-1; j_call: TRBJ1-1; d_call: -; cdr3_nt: TGTGCCAGCAGTGAATGGGACAAGAACACTGAAGCTTTCTTT; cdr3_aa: CASSEWDKNTEAFF
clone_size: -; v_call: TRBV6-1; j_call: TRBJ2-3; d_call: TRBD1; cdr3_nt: TGTGCCAGCAGTGAAGCGAGGGGGCCGAGCACAGATACGCAGTATTTT; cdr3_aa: CASSEARGPSTDTQYF
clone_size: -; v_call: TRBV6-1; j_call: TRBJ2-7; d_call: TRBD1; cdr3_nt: TGTGCCAGCAGTGAAGTGTTTACTCAGGGGGCTTACGAGCAGTACTTC; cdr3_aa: CASSEVFTQGAYEQYF
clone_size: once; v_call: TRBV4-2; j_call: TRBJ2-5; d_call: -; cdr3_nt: TGTGCCAGCAGCCAAGAGGGGTCATTCGGTGGGGGGACCCAGTACTTC; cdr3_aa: CASSQEGSFGGGTQYF
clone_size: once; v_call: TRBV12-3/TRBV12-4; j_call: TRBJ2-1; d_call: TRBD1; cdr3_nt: TGTGCCAGCATTGAGTCAGGGGGCTCTGAGCAGTTCTTC; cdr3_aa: CASIESGGSEQFF
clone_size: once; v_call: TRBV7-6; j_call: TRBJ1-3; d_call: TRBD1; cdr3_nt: TGTGCCAGCAGCTTAGCACCTCGGACAGGCTCTGGAAACACCATATATTTT; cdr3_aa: CASSLAPRTGSGNTIYF
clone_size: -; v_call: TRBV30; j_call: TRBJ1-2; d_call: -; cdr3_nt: TGTGCCTTCGTTAGGGGTCGGGACTATGGCTACACCTTC; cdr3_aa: CAFVRGRDYGYTF
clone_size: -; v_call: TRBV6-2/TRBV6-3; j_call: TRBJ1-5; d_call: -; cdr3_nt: TGTGCCAGCAGTTACCGGATGGTATACAATCAGCCCCAGCATTTT; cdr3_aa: CASSYRMVYNQPQHF
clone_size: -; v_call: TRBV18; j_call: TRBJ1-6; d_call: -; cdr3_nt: TGTGCCAGCTCACAAAAACACCATCTTTGGTTGGATTCACCCCTCCACTTT; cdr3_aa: CASSQKHHLWLDSPLHF
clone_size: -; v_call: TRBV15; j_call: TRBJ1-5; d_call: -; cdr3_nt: TGTGCCACCAGCAGAGATCACCTGCCCCAGCATTTT; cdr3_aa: CATSRDHLPQHF
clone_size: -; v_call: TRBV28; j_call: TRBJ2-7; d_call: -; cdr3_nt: TGTGCCAGCATTAACAGGGCGGCCTACGAGCAGTACTTC; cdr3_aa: CASINRAAYEQYF
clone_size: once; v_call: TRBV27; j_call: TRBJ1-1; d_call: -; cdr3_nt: TGTGCCAGCAGTCTAAAGGGTCTGAACACTGAAGCTTTCTTT; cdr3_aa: CASSLKGLNTEAFF
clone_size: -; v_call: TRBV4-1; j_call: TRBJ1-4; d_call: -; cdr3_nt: TGCGCCAGCAGCCAAAATCTGTTTGGGGGAGGTGAAAAACTGTTTTTT; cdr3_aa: CASSQNLFGGGEKLFF
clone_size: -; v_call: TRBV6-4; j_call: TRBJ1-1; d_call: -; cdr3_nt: TGTGCCAGCAGTGACTCGGTGAACACTGAAGCTTTCTTT; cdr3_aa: CASSDSVNTEAFF
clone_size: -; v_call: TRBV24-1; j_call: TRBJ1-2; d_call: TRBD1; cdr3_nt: TGTGCCACCAGCCCGGGACAGGGCGAGGGCTACACCTTC; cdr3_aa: CATSPGQGEGYTF
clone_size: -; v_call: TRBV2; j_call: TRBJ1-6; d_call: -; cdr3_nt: TGTGCCAGCAGTGAACAGGATTCACCCCTCCACTTT; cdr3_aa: CASSEQDSPLHF
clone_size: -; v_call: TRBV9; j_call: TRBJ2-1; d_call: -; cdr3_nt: TGTGCCAGCAGCGTAGGGCCTTCCAGAGGCAATGAGCAGTTCTTC; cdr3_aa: CASSVGPSRGNEQFF
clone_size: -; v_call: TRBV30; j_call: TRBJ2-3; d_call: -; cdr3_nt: TGTGCCTGGAGTGTAGGGGACGTTCGGCCGGGGGATACGCAGTATTTT; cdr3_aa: CAWSVGDVRPGDTQYF
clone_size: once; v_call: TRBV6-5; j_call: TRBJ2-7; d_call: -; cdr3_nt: TGTGCCAGCAGTCCTACTAGGACCTACGAGCAGTACTTC; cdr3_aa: CASSPTRTYEQYF
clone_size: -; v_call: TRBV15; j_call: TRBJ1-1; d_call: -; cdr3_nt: TGTGCCACCAGCAGAGAGCCAAACACTGAAGCTTTCTTT; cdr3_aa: CATSREPNTEAFF
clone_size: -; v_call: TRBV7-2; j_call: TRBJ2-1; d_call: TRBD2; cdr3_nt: TGTGCCAGCAGCCTACGTCCTAGCGGGGGGCCTTCGGGGGAGCAGTTCTTC; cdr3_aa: CASSLRPSGGPSGEQFF
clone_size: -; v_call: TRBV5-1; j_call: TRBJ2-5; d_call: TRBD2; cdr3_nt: TGCGCCAGCAGCTCGGGACTAGCGGGAGAGCAGACCCAGTACTTC; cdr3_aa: CASSSGLAGEQTQYF